What follows are 15 T cell receptor beta chains derived from one specimen sequenced in a study of OX40 agonist ivuxolimab in advanced cancers. Method: immunoSEQ multiplex PCR; TCRdb's copy keeps in-frame clones and lacks some. The data hold over 35,000 clones, with 75% to 90% observed a single time. The material was CD4+ or CD8+ T cells sorted from blood, obtained in a trial of the OX40 agonist ivuxolimab. The receptors shown here come from an adult with an advanced solid tumor such as melanoma, head and neck, liver or kidney cancer.

This clone turned up a few times. The rearrangement uses TRBV7-8 and TRBJ1-2; TRBD1 is a possible D gene (5 bases). Germline V lookup: CDR1 SGHVS, CDR2 FQNEAQ. The V gene lost 5 bases and the J gene lost 8 bases, with 15 bases spanning the gap. The CDR3 runs 13 residues. In DNA form, the CDR3 reads TGTGCCAGCAGCATGGGACCACGACGGGGCTACACCTTC. Protein: CASSMGPRRGYTF.

V and J are TRBV19 and TRBJ2-5; 10 bases are a match to TRBD2. CDR3 length: 15 residues. Germline trimming cut 1 base from V and 8 bases from J; bases unmatched to any gene: 7. Germline values: CDR1 LNHDA, CDR2 SQIVND (reference sequence). CDR3 residues: CASSIVPLAGETQYF. CDR3 nucleotides: TGTGCCAGTAGTATAGTCCCCCTAGCGGGGGAAACCCAGTACTTC.

The V gene is TRBV18, the J gene TRBJ1-1, with TRBD1 matching over 7 bases. Germline CDR1 KGHSH, CDR2 LQKENI. The CDR3 totals 14 residues. V shed 0 bases and J 6 bases; nucleotides not matched to a gene: 4. CDR3 amino acids: CASSPPQGFAEAFF. CDR3 DNA: TGTGCCAGCTCACCACCACAGGGGTTTGCTGAAGCTTTCTTT.

CDR3 nucleotides: TGTGCCAGCAGTTTTTGGACCTTAATCGAGCAGTACTTC. Amino acids: CASSFWTLIEQYF. The chain carries TRBV6-1 and TRBJ2-7; D gene uncertain. Germline V gene sequence: CDR1 MNHNS, CDR2 SASEGT. V gave up 5 bases and J gave up 6 bases, with 14 bases separating them. The CDR3 consists of 13 residues.

The chain joins TRBV2 to TRBJ2-7; 8 positions match TRBD1. The V and J ends lost 5 bases and 5 bases, in that order; junction bases with no gene match: 11. This CDR3 spans 15 amino acids. Looked up from germline, CDR1 is SNHLY and CDR2 is FYNNEI. DNA of the CDR3: TGTGCCAGCAGTCGGCTAGGACAGGGTGGCGACGAGCAGTACTTC. Amino acids: CASSRLGQGGDEQYF.

V gene TRBV7-2 combines with J gene TRBJ1-6; TRBD1 agrees at 9 bases. The CDR3 runs 18 residues. With V trimmed by 1 base and J by 5 bases, 9 bases remained unmatched. Germline-derived CDR1 and CDR2 are SGHTA and FQGNSA. The CDR3 DNA is TGTGCCAGCAGCTTAGTGGGGTTGACAGGGGGAAATAATTCACCCCTCCACTTT. It is translated as CASSLVGLTGGNNSPLHF.

Only a few counts were recorded for this clone. The chain carries TRBV7-8 and TRBJ2-7, with D possibly TRBD2 on 6 matching bases. Germline CDR1 reads SGHVS; CDR2 reads FQNEAQ. V was cut by 5 bases and J by 6 bases, with 14 bases left in between. CDR3 length equals 13 residues. CDR3 in DNA: TGTGCCAGCAGCCCCAGTCGGGGGACCGAGCAGTACTTC. Amino acids: CASSPSRGTEQYF.

The gene calls are TRBV5-1 and TRBJ2-5; no firm D call. Trimming cost V 0 bases and J 2 bases, with 2 bases left between them. The CDR3 runs to 12 residues. Per the germline V gene, CDR1 is SGHRS and CDR2 is YFSETQ. The CDR3 protein is CASSLGQETQYF. DNA of the CDR3: TGCGCCAGCAGCTTGGGGCAAGAGACCCAGTACTTC.

In DNA form, the CDR3 reads TGCAGCGTTCGGGGGGACTGGGAGACCCAGTACTTC. Translating it yields CSVRGDWETQYF. The chain carries TRBV29-1 and TRBJ2-5, with 7 bases identical to TRBD2. Germline V gives CDR1 SQVTM, CDR2 ANQGSEA. The CDR3 sequence is 12 residues long. V gave up 5 bases and J gave up 5 bases; unmatched junction bases: 5.

The chain uses TRBV9 and TRBJ1-6; 8 bases match TRBD1. J gave up 6 bases and V 3 bases, and 5 bases lay outside the gene matches. CDR1 and CDR2 (germline): SGDLS, YYNGEE. CDR3 length: 15 amino acids. CDR3 DNA sequence: TGTGCCAGCAGCGCAGACAGGGGAGGTAATTCACCCCTCCACTTT. Amino acids: CASSADRGGNSPLHF.

This clone was seen a few times. The chain employs TRBV7-8 and TRBJ2-4, with 7 bases identical to TRBD1. The CDR3 is made up of 14 amino acids. The germline V gene has CDR1 SGHVS and CDR2 FQNEAQ. With 5 bases clipped from V and 1 base from J, the junction kept 2 bases outside the gene matches. The CDR3 region is CASSRGLAKNIQYF. The CDR3 coding sequence is TGTGCCAGCAGCAGGGGGCTTGCCAAAAACATTCAGTACTTC.

This sequence joins TRBV30 and TRBJ1-2, with D possibly being TRBD1 (6 bases). The V gene's germline CDR1 is GTSNPN and CDR2 SVGIG (reference sequence). CDR3 length: 13 amino acids. Trimming cost V 4 bases and J 4 bases, with 13 bases left between them. The CDR3 DNA sequence: TGTGCCTGGAACCCAGGGGAGAGCTATGGCTACACCTTC. This encodes CAWNPGESYGYTF.

This sequence joins TRBV6-1 and TRBJ1-6; D uncertain. Per germline, CDR1 MNHNS and CDR2 SASEGT. Trimming removed 7 bases at V and 2 bases at J, with 12 bases between. CDR3 size: 15 residues. CDR3 in amino acids: CASTPVSTYNSPLHF. In nucleotides, the CDR3 is TGTGCCAGCACCCCGGTCAGTACCTATAATTCACCCCTCCACTTT.

The chain employs TRBV7-2 and TRBJ1-1; D gene unclear. Germline assignment: CDR1 SGHTA and CDR2 FQGNSA. This CDR3 comprises 14 residues. The V end was cut by 1 base, the J end by 4 bases, with 10 bases between. The CDR3, as DNA: TGTGCCAGCAGCTTAGATGGTGCGGCCACTGAAGCTTTCTTT. Protein sequence: CASSLDGAATEAFF.

The rearrangement joins TRBV28 to TRBJ1-1; a possible D gene is TRBD1 (6 bases). From germline, CDR1 is MDHEN and CDR2 SYDVKM. The V end lost 6 bases, the J end lost 10 bases, and 24 bases lay between the germline ends. The length of the CDR3 is 15 residues. Here the CDR3 reads CASSTHNSRGGGAFF. The CDR3 DNA sequence: TGTGCCAGCAGCACCCATAACTCGCGAGGGGGGGGAGCTTTCTTT.